This is a list of T cell receptor beta chains from one sample in a study of human T cells and chemical hapten exposure. TCRdb ran MiXCR on the RACE reads and lists one entry per CDR3 protein. The table lists some 170,000 distinct CDR3 sequences, under 25% of them singletons. Source: whole blood, taken in connection with sensitization to the hapten diphenylcyclopropenone (DPC). Source of these receptors: a woman in her fifties or sixties with alopecia areata. Some clones in this sample may be carry-over from other donors' samples. Each CDR3 is given with its conserved first and last residue. Fields, in order: D gene, J gene, clone size, V gene, CDR3 protein, CDR3 DNA. The D gene is left open where the match is weak. Some rows have no size entry. The others give once, few or many, or a class for an expanded clone.

D gene: NA
J gene: TRBJ2-1
clone size: NA
V gene: TRBV27
CDR3 protein: CASSHSELHNEQFF
CDR3 DNA: TGTGCCAGCAGTCATAGCGAACTACACAATGAGCAGTTCTTC

D gene: NA
J gene: TRBJ2-5
clone size: many
V gene: TRBV11-2
CDR3 protein: CASSADRQTQYF
CDR3 DNA: TGTGCCAGCAGCGCCGACAGACAGACCCAGTACTTC

D gene: TRBD1
J gene: TRBJ1-2
clone size: NA
V gene: TRBV5-1
CDR3 protein: CATTAGTGGYYGYTF
CDR3 DNA: TGCGCCACCACTGCCGGGACAGGGGGCTACTATGGCTACACCTTC

D gene: NA
J gene: TRBJ2-1
clone size: many
V gene: TRBV29-1
CDR3 protein: CSAMDRVGGNEQFF
CDR3 DNA: TGCAGCGCCATGGACCGGGTCGGGGGCAATGAGCAGTTCTTC

D gene: NA
J gene: TRBJ2-3
clone size: NA
V gene: TRBV3-1
CDR3 protein: CASSQSYTDTQYF
CDR3 DNA: TGTGCCAGCAGCCAATCATACACAGATACGCAGTATTTT

D gene: NA
J gene: TRBJ2-2
clone size: few
V gene: TRBV12-3/TRBV12-4
CDR3 protein: CASSHEAGELFF
CDR3 DNA: TGTGCCAGCAGCCACGAGGCCGGGGAGCTGTTTTTT

D gene: NA
J gene: TRBJ2-2
clone size: once
V gene: TRBV29-1
CDR3 protein: CSVGRLANTGELFF
CDR3 DNA: TGCAGCGTTGGAAGACTAGCGAACACCGGGGAGCTGTTTTTT

D gene: NA
J gene: TRBJ1-2
clone size: NA
V gene: TRBV29-1
CDR3 protein: CSVDTPQGTTFGYTF
CDR3 DNA: TGCAGCGTTGACACCCCGCAGGGCACGACGTTCGGCTACACCTTC

D gene: NA
J gene: TRBJ2-4
clone size: few
V gene: TRBV6-1
CDR3 protein: CASSPLQTLAKNIQYF
CDR3 DNA: TGTGCCAGCAGTCCCCTTCAGACACTAGCCAAAAACATTCAGTACTTC

D gene: NA
J gene: TRBJ2-1
clone size: NA
V gene: TRBV7-9
CDR3 protein: CASSPPARLSYNEQFF
CDR3 DNA: TGTGCCAGCAGCCCACCCGCGAGGCTCTCCTACAATGAGCAGTTCTTC

D gene: TRBD2
J gene: TRBJ2-1
clone size: once
V gene: TRBV29-1
CDR3 protein: CSVASGSTYNEQFF
CDR3 DNA: TGCAGCGTTGCTAGCGGGAGCACCTACAATGAGCAGTTCTTC

D gene: TRBD1
J gene: TRBJ1-2
clone size: few
V gene: TRBV20-1
CDR3 protein: CSATRDSNYGYTF
CDR3 DNA: TGCAGTGCTACCCGGGACAGTAACTATGGCTACACCTTC

D gene: NA
J gene: TRBJ2-1
clone size: NA
V gene: TRBV27
CDR3 protein: CASSLYAGQYNEQFF
CDR3 DNA: TGTGCCAGCAGTTTATACGCCGGACAGTACAATGAGCAGTTCTTC

D gene: TRBD1
J gene: TRBJ2-1
clone size: NA
V gene: TRBV10-1
CDR3 protein: CASSGDRDSYNEQFF
CDR3 DNA: TGCGCCAGCAGTGGGGACAGGGATTCCTACAATGAGCAGTTCTTC

D gene: TRBD1
J gene: TRBJ2-7
clone size: few
V gene: TRBV29-1
CDR3 protein: CSVRSGTGGYEQYF
CDR3 DNA: TGCAGCGTGCGTTCCGGGACAGGGGGCTACGAGCAGTACTTC

D gene: TRBD2
J gene: TRBJ2-3
clone size: few
V gene: TRBV5-1
CDR3 protein: CASSSFSGLATDTQYF
CDR3 DNA: TGCGCCAGCAGCTCCTTTTCTGGACTAGCTACAGATACGCAGTATTTT

D gene: NA
J gene: TRBJ1-6
clone size: few
V gene: TRBV28
CDR3 protein: CASSLGRELSPLHF
CDR3 DNA: TGTGCCAGCAGTTTGGGCAGGGAACTCTCACCCCTCCACTTT

D gene: NA
J gene: TRBJ2-6
clone size: NA
V gene: TRBV7-8
CDR3 protein: CASSLSVQGAGANVLTF
CDR3 DNA: TGTGCCAGCAGCTTATCGGTGCAGGGAGCTGGGGCCAACGTCCTGACTTTC

D gene: NA
J gene: TRBJ1-5
clone size: NA
V gene: TRBV7-8
CDR3 protein: CASSLDGPRNQPQHF
CDR3 DNA: TGTGCCAGCAGCTTAGACGGACCTCGCAATCAGCCCCAGCATTTT

D gene: TRBD2
J gene: TRBJ2-7
clone size: few
V gene: TRBV20-1
CDR3 protein: CSARATSGNTYEQYF
CDR3 DNA: TGCAGTGCTAGAGCGACTAGCGGCAATACCTACGAGCAGTACTTC

D gene: TRBD2
J gene: TRBJ2-2
clone size: few
V gene: TRBV5-6
CDR3 protein: CASSTIFGGRAVGELFF
CDR3 DNA: TGTGCCAGCAGTACCATCTTCGGCGGGAGGGCGGTAGGGGAGCTGTTTTTT

D gene: TRBD1
J gene: TRBJ2-1
clone size: NA
V gene: TRBV12-3/TRBV12-4
CDR3 protein: CASSPGSRGLYNEQFF
CDR3 DNA: TGTGCCAGCAGTCCCGGGTCCAGGGGGCTCTACAATGAGCAGTTCTTC

D gene: NA
J gene: TRBJ2-7
clone size: NA
V gene: TRBV28
CDR3 protein: CASSMTVYEQYF
CDR3 DNA: TGTGCCAGCAGCATGACAGTCTACGAGCAGTACTTC

D gene: TRBD2
J gene: TRBJ2-7
clone size: few
V gene: TRBV6-5
CDR3 protein: CASSPLAGGYEQYF
CDR3 DNA: TGTGCCAGCAGTCCTCTAGCGGGAGGCTACGAGCAGTACTTC

D gene: TRBD2
J gene: TRBJ2-3
clone size: NA
V gene: TRBV10-3
CDR3 protein: CAISESSGRMSDTQYF
CDR3 DNA: TGTGCCATCAGTGAGTCTAGCGGGAGAATGTCAGATACGCAGTATTTT

D gene: TRBD1
J gene: TRBJ1-2
clone size: NA
V gene: TRBV6-1
CDR3 protein: CASRDRENGYTF
CDR3 DNA: TGTGCCAGCCGGGACAGGGAGAATGGCTACACCTTC

D gene: NA
J gene: TRBJ1-4
clone size: NA
V gene: TRBV3-1
CDR3 protein: CASSQDRPQLHEKLFF
CDR3 DNA: TGTGCCAGCAGCCAAGATCGCCCACAACTACATGAAAAACTGTTTTTT